The sequence of this T cell receptor beta chain was determined in a study of siplizumab effects on memory and regulatory T cells (dated by TCRdb to between 2018 and 2021). Regarding the study in general: The study examined how the anti-CD2 antibody siplizumab affects alloreactive T-cell subsets in allogeneic mixed lymphocyte reactions built from human PBMCs. What the research found in general, with its limitations: About 75-97% of proliferating CD4+ or CD8+ clones could not be given a naive or memory phenotype. In reactions with siplizumab, an average of approximately 70% of mappable alloreactive CD4+ clones were Treg-derived, compared with roughly 26% in control reactions. Greater diversity appeared to be present in unstimulated naive T cells than in memory T cells, and a substantial contribution to the alloresponse seemed to be made by naive cells. The cumulative frequency of alloreactive sequences traceable to unstimulated CD4+ memory T cells was significantly reduced by siplizumab. Whether proliferating Tregs from siplizumab cultures were suppressive was not functionally confirmed. Sequences below about 10^-5 frequency were poorly captured, so only a minor fraction of alloreactive clones could be mapped to unstimulated subsets.

Sorted unstimulated T cells and proliferating T cells recovered from mixed lymphocyte reactions underwent TCRbeta CDR3 sequencing. Fresh whole blood from ten HLA-typed healthy donors was used as the source from which PBMCs were isolated. To map where alloreactive clones came from, CD4+ non-regulatory T cells in the unstimulated state were FACS-sorted. The method behind the library was the immunoSEQ multiplex PCR assay. The deep sequencing platform assayed approximately 10^5 TCR templates per sample. Genomic DNA extracted from sorted T cells was used for TCRbeta CDR3 sequencing. Per the source publication's procedure: Clonal analysis of TCRbeta CDR3 data was done in the R programming language. Alloreactive CD4+ and CD8+ clones were defined by comparing unstimulated samples with post-reaction CFSE-low samples. By matching sequences to the repertoires of sorted unstimulated Treg and non-Treg cells, each alloreactive CD4+ clone was assigned a regulatory or non-regulatory origin. As stored in TCRdb, this immuneACCESS dataset retains in-frame rearrangements with V and J assigned. A fraction of the clones does not appear; measured against another copy, unresolved V genes explain less than half of the discrepancy, and the remainder lacks a known reason. That table is the source of V, J and clone size, and D and trimming were worked out from the DNA. This sample comprises over 100,000 clones, just over 90% of them detected only once. The ten largest clones take up over 0.15% of the sample.

CDR1 SEHNR and CDR2 FQNEAQ were looked up in the germline V gene (reference sequence). The CDR3 holds 14 amino acids from the cysteine to the phenylalanine. Just the 42-base CDR3 DNA is kept, in frame starting at base 1. The germline ends are 9 bases apart after V is trimmed by 2 bases and J by 4 bases. A word on this clone: There is no known antigen for this receptor. Base qualities were left out, and no much larger clone turns up one base away.

Recombination linked TRBV7-9 to TRBJ1-3; the D gene is not confidently resolved. This receptor was taken from a human donor in good health. The sample consisted of non-Treg CD4+ T cells sorted from blood. What the cell subset or site label conveys for this sample: FACS-sorted unstimulated CD4+ non-regulatory T cells. In nucleotides, the sequence is TGTGCCAGCAGCTTACACGTCTTGGGAAACACCATATATTTT. It is translated as CASSLHVLGNTIYF.